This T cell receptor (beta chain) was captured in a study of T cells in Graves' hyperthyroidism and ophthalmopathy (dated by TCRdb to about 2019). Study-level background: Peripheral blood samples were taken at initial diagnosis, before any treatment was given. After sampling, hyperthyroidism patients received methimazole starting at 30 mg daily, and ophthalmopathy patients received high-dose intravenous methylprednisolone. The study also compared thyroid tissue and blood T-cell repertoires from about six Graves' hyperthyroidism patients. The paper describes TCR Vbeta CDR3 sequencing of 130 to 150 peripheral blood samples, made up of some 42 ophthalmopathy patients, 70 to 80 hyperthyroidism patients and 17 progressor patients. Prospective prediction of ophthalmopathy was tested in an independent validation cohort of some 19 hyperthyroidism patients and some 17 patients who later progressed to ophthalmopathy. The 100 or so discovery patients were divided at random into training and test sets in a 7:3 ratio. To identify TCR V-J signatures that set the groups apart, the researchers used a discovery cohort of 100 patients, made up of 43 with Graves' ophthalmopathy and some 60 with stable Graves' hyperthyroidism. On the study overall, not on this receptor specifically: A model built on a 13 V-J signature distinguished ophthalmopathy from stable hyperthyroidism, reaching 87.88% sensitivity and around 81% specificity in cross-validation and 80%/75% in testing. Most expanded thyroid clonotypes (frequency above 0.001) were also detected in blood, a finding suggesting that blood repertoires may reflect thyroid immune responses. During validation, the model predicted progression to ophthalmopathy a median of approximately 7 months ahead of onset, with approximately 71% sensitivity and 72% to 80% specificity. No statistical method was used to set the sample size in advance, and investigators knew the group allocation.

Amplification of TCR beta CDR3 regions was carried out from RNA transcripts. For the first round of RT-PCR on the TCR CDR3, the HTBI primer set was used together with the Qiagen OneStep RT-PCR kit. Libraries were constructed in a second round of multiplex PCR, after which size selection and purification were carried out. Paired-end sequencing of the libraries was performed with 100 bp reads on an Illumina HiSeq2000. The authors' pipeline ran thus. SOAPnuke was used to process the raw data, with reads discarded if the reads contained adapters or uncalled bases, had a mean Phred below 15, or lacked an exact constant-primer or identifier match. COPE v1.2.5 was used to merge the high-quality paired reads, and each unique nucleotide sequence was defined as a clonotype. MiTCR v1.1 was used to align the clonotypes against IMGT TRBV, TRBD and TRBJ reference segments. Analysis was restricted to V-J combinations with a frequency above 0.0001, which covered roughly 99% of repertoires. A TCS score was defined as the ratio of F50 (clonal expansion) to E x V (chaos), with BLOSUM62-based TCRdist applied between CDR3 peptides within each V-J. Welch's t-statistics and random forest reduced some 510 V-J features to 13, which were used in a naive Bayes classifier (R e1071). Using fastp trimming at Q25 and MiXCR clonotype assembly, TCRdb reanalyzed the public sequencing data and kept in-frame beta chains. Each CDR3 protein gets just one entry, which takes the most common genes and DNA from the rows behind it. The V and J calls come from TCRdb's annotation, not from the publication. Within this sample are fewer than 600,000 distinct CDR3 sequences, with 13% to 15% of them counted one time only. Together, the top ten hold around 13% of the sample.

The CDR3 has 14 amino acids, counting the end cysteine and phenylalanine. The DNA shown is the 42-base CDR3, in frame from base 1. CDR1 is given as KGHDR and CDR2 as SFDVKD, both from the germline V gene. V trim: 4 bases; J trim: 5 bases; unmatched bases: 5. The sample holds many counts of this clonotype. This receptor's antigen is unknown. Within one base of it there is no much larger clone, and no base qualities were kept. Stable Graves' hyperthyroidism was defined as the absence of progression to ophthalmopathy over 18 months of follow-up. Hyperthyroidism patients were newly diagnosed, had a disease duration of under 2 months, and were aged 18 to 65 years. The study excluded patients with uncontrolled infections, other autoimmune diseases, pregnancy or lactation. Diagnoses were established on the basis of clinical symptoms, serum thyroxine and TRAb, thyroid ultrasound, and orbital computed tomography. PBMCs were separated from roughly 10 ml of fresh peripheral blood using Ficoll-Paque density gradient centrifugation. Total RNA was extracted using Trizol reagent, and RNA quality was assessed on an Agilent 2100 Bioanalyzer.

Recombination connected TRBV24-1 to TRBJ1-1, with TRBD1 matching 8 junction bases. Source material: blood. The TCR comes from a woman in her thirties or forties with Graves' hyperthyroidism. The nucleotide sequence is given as TGTGCCACCAGTGAGGGGACAGGTGGAACTGAAGCTTTCTTT. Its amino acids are CATSEGTGGTEAFF.